This T cell receptor beta chain emerged from a study of T-cell memory formation after mild COVID-19. Trimming removed 1 base from V and 6 bases from J; junction bases left unmatched: 5. This CDR3 is 14 amino acids long. Germline-derived CDR1 and CDR2 are SGHVS and FQNEAQ. TCRdb re-called the 5' RACE reads with MiXCR, one entry per CDR3 protein. The repertoire holds under 450,000 distinct CDR3 sequences, with 13% to 15% as singletons. Details on this clonotype: Antigen: not known. This CDR3 fails to terminate in the conserved phenylalanine or tryptophan, so it likely reflects a read error.

General study findings and limits: Clones shrinking from day 15 to 85 showed even CD4/CD8 mixes; later expanders tilted CD4+. Contracting CD4+ clones lay largely in CM and EM, with CD8+ ones residing in EMRA.

Source material: PBMCs or a T cell subset sorted from them (not recorded which). V and J are TRBV7-8 and TRBJ2-7, with 8 positions matching TRBD1. The sequence was obtained from a man younger than 35 who had mild COVID-19 (a few samples of this study predate the infection). Cell type and time point are not known. The CDR3 sequence is CASSLDRTGFEQYL. CDR3 DNA: TGTGCCAGCAGCTTAGACCGGACAGGGTTCGAGCAGTACTTA.